This T cell receptor beta chain is from a study of blood T cell repertoires in COVID-19. Per the germline V gene, CDR1 is LNHDA and CDR2 is SQIVND (reference sequence). J lost 4 bases, V lost 4 bases, and 9 bases had no gene match. The CDR3 length is 15 residues. Assay: immunoSEQ multiplex PCR; the TCRdb copy retains only in-frame clones and omits some. This table holds approximately 97,000 clones, just under 95% found once. The rearrangement links TRBV19 to TRBJ1-2, with 7 nucleotides matching TRBD1. The specimen sequenced was peripheral blood. The receptor was derived from a woman aged 50 to 65 with COVID-19, enrolled during active disease. The CDR3 bases are TGTGCCAGTAGTAACCTAGGGGGCGCGGGCTATGGCTACACCTTC. Amino acids: CASSNLGGAGYGYTF.